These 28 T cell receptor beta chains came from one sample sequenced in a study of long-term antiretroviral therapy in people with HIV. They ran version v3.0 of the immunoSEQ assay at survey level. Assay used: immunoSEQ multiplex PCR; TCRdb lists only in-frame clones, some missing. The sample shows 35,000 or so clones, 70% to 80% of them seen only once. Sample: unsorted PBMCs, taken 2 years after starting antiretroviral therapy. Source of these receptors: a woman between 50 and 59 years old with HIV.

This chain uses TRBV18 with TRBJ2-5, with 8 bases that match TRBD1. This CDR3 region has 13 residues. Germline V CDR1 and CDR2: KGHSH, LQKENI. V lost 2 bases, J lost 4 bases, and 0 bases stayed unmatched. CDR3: CASSPTGGETQYF. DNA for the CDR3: TGTGCCAGCTCACCAACAGGGGGAGAGACCCAGTACTTC.

Written as DNA, the CDR3 is TGCGCCAGCAGCTTGGGTTCGGGGAGAGGTACTGAAGCTTTCTTT. Its translation is CASSLGSGRGTEAFF. This chain joins TRBV5-1 and TRBJ1-1; D gene uncertain. The CDR3 loop spans 15 amino acids. The germline CDR1 and CDR2 sequences are SGHRS and YFSETQ. Trimming left V 0 bases short and J 5 bases short, with 14 bases between.

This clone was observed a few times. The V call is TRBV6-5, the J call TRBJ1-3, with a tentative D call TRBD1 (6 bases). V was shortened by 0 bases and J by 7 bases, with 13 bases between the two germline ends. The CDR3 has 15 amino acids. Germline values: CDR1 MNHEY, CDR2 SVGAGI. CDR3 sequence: CASSYSNGGGNTIYF. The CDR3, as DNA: TGTGCCAGCAGTTACTCGAACGGAGGGGGGAACACCATATATTTT.

CDR3 loop: CASSQDAGGGETQYF. As DNA, the CDR3 is TGCGCCAGCAGCCAAGATGCAGGGGGCGGTGAGACCCAGTACTTC. This chain joins TRBV4-1 and TRBJ2-5; 8 bases fit TRBD1. CDR3 size: 15 residues. Trimming at V came to 0 bases and at J to 5 bases, leaving 5 bases not matched to a gene. Germline loops: CDR1 MGHRA, CDR2 YSYEKL.

The CDR3 reads CASWFRDEQFF. The CDR3 region has the DNA TGTGCCAGCTGGTTCCGGGATGAGCAGTTCTTC. The chain has TRBV6-1 and TRBJ2-1; D gene ambiguous. Trimming shortened V by 8 bases and J by 8 bases, and 10 bases separated the two germline ends. The germline V gene has CDR1 MNHNS and CDR2 SASEGT. The CDR3 is made up of 11 amino acids.

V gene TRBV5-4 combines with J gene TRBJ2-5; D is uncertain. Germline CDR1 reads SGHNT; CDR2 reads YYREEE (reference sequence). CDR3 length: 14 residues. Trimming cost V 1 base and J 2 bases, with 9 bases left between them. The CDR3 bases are TGTGCCAGCAGCTTGTCAATGGCGCAAGAGACCCAGTACTTC. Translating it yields CASSLSMAQETQYF.

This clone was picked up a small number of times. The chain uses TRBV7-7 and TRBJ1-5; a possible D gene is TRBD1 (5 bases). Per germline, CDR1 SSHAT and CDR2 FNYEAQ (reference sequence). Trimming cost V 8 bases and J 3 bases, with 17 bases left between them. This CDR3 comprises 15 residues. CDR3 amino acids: CASLRTRKFNQPQHF. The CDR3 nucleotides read TGTGCCAGCTTGCGGACACGAAAGTTCAATCAGCCCCAGCATTTT.

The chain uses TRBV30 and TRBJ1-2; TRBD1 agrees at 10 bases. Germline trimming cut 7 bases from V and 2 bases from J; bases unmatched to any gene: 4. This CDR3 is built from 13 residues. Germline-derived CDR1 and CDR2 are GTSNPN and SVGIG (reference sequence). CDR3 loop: CAFRDRGNYGYTF. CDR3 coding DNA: TGTGCCTTTCGGGACAGGGGAAACTATGGCTACACCTTC.

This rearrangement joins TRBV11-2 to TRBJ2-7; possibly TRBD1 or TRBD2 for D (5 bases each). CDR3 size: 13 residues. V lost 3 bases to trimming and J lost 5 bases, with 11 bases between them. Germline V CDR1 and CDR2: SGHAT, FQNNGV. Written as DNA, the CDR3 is TGTGCCAGCAGCTTCACCGGGGCCCACGAGCAGTACGTC. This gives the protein CASSFTGAHEQYV.

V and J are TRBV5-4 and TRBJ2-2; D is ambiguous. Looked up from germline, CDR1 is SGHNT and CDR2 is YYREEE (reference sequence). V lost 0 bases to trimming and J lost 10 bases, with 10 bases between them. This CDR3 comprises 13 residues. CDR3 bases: TGTGCCAGCAGCTTGGGATACACGGAGGAGCTGTTTTTT. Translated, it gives CASSLGYTEELFF. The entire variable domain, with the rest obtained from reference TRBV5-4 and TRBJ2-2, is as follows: ETGVTQSPTHLIKTRGQQVTLRCSSQSGHNTVSWYQQALGQGPQFIFQYYREEENGRGNFPPRFSGLQFPNYSSELNVNALELDDSALYLCASSLGYTEELFFGEGSRLTVL.

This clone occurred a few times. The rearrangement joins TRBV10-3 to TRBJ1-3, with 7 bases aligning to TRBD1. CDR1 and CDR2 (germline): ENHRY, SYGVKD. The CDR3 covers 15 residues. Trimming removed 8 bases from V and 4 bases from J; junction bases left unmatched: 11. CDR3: CAIGGQLGTGNTIYF. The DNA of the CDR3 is TGTGCCATCGGGGGACAGTTGGGCACCGGAAACACCATATATTTT.

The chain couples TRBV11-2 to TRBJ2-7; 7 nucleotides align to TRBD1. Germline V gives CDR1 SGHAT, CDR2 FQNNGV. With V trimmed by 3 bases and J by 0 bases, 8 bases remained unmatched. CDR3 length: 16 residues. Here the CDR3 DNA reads TGTGCCAGCAGCTTTCTTCGGACAGGCAGCTCCTACGAGCAGTACTTC. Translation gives CASSFLRTGSSYEQYF.

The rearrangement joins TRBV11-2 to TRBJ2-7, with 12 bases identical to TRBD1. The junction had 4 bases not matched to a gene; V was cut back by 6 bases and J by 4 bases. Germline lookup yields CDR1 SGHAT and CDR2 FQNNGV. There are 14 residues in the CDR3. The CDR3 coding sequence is TGTGCCAGCAGACCGGGACAGGGGGCGTACGAGCAGTACTTC. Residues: CASRPGQGAYEQYF.

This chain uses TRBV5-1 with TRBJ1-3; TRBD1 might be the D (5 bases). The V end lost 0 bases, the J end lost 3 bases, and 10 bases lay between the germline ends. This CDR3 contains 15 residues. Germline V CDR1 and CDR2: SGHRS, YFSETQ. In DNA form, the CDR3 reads TGCGCCAGCAGCTTGGAAGGGACGCTTGGAAACACCATATATTTT. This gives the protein CASSLEGTLGNTIYF.

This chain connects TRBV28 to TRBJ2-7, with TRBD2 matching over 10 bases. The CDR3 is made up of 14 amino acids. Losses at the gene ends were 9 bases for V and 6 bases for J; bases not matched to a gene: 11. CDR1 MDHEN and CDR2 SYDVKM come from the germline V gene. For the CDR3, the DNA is TGTGCCAGTAAAGTAACTAGCGGGGTGAGCGAGCAGTACTTC. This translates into CASKVTSGVSEQYF. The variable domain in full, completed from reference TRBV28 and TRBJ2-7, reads DVKVTQSSRYLVKRTGEKVFLECVQDMDHENMFWYRQDPGLGLRLIYFSYDVKMKEKGDIPEGYSVSREKKERFSLILESASTNQTSMYLCASKVTSGVSEQYFGPGTRLTVT.

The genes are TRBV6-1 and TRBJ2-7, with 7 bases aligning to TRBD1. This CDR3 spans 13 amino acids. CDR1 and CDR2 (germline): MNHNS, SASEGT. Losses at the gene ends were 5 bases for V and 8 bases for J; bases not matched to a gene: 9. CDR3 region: CASSHNDRAQQYV. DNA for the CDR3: TGTGCCAGCAGTCACAACGACAGGGCTCAGCAGTACGTC.

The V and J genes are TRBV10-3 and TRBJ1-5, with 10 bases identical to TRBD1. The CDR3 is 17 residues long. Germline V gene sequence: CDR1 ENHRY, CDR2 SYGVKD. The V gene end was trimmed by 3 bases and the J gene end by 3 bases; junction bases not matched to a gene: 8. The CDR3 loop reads CAISEPGQGGSNQPQHF. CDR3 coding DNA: TGTGCCATCAGTGAACCCGGACAGGGGGGATCCAATCAGCCCCAGCATTTT.

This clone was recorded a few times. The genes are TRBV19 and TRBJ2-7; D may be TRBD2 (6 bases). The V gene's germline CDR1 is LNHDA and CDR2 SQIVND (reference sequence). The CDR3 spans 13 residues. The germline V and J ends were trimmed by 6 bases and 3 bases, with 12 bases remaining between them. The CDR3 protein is CASRRDDYYEQYV. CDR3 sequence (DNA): TGTGCCAGTAGGCGGGACGATTACTACGAGCAGTACGTC.

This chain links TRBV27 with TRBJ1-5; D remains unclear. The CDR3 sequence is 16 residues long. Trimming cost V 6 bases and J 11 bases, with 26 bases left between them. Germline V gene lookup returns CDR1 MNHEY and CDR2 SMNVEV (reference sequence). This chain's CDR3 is CASSPKVGFKVLAQHF. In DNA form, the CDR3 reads TGTGCCAGCAGCCCCAAGGTAGGGTTTAAGGTATTGGCCCAGCATTTT.

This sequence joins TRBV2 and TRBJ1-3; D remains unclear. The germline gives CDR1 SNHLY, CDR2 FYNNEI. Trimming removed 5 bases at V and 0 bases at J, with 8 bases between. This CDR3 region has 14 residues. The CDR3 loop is CASSLTGSGNTIYF. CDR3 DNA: TGTGCCAGCAGTCTGACTGGCTCTGGAAACACCATATATTTT.

The CDR3 DNA sequence: TGTGCCAGCAGGGCCCCGCGGGGAGAGAATTCACCCCTCCACTTT. This encodes CASRAPRGENSPLHF. The V call is TRBV6-5, the J call TRBJ1-6, with unresolved D. CDR3 length equals 15 residues. Trimming stripped 6 bases from V and 7 bases from J, with 16 bases between. The V gene's germline CDR1 is MNHEY and CDR2 SVGAGI.

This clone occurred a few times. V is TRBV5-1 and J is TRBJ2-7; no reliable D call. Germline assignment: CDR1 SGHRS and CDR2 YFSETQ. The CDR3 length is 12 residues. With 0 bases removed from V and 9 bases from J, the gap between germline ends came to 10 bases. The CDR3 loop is CASSLVGEGQYF. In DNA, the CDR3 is TGCGCCAGCAGCTTGGTTGGGGAAGGGCAGTACTTC.

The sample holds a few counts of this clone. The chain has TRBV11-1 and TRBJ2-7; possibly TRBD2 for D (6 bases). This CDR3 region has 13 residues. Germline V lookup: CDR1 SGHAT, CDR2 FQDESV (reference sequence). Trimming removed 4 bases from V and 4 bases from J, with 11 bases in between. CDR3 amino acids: CASSWGDFYEQYF. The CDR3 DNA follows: TGTGCCAGCAGCTGGGGGGATTTTTACGAGCAGTACTTC.

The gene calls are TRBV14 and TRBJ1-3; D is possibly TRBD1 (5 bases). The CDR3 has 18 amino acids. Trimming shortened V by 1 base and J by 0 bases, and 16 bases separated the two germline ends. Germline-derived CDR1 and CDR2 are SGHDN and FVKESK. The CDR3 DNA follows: TGTGCCAGCAGCCAAGCGCCCCCCGGACACATCTCTGGAAACACCATATATTTT. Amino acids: CASSQAPPGHISGNTIYF. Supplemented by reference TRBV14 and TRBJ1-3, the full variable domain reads EAGVTQFPSHSVIEKGQTVTLRCDPISGHDNLYWYRRVMGKEIKFLLHFVKESKQDESGMPNNRFLAERTGGTYSTLKVQPAELEDSGVYFCASSQAPPGHISGNTIYFGEGSWLTVV.

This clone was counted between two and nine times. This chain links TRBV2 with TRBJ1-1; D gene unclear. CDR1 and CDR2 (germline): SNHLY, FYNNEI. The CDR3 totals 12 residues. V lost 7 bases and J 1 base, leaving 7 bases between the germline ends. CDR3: CASTRSNTEAFF. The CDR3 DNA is TGTGCCAGCACCCGATCGAACACTGAAGCTTTCTTT.

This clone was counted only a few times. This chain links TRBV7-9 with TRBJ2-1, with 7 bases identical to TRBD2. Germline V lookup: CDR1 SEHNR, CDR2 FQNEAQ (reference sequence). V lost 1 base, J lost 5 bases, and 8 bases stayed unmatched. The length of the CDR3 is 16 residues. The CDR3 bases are TGTGCCAGCAGCTTAGTCCCTAGCGGACTAAACAATGAGCAGTTCTTC. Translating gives CASSLVPSGLNNEQFF.

The CDR3 DNA reads TGTGCCAGCAGCTTTTCGCAGCAGGGGTTCTACGAGCAGTACTTC. Amino acids: CASSFSQQGFYEQYF. The J gene is TRBJ2-7, the V gene TRBV5-5; a possible D gene is TRBD1 (6 bases). The CDR3 consists of 15 residues. Deletions cut 2 bases from V and 3 bases from J, with 15 bases between. Germline CDR1 is SGHKS and CDR2 is YYEKEE (reference sequence).

The CDR3: CASSGTGNADTQYF. The CDR3 coding sequence is TGCGCCAGCAGCGGGACAGGGAACGCAGATACGCAGTATTTT. The V and J genes are TRBV5-1 and TRBJ2-3; TRBD1 matches at 9 bases. V lost 4 bases to trimming and J lost 4 bases; unmatched junction nucleotides: 4. CDR3 length: 14 amino acids. CDR1 and CDR2 from the germline V gene are SGHRS and YFSETQ.